This T cell receptor (beta chain) was captured in a study of Tregs in tolerant kidney transplant recipients. Study results and caveats: Tregs expanded with activated donor B cells seemed most donor-specific. For some patients, primers changed over time, blocking nucleotide-level comparison.

The V gene's germline CDR1 is LGHNA and CDR2 YSLEER. Trimming took 0 bases from V and 1 from J, leaving 13 bases between them. The CDR3 is 17 residues long. The nonmyeloablative bone marrow transplants came from related graft donors, with transient mixed chimerism. This clone was observed a few times. Its antigen is currently unknown. TCRdb's copy holds only in-frame clones and misses some; the assay was immunoSEQ multiplex PCR. The table lists 90,000 or so clones, over 85% of them singletons. Here the sequenced sample was CD4+ T cells from blood (PBMCs), taken 12 months after the transplant. The clonotype was recovered from a human patient who received a combined kidney and bone marrow transplant. Some T cells may possibly be graft donor cells. The chain carries TRBV4-3 and TRBJ1-3; D gene unclear. The CDR3 here is CASSQDARPGSGNTIYF. The CDR3 DNA reads TGCGCCAGCAGCCAAGATGCCAGGCCAGGATCTGGAAACACCATATATTTT.